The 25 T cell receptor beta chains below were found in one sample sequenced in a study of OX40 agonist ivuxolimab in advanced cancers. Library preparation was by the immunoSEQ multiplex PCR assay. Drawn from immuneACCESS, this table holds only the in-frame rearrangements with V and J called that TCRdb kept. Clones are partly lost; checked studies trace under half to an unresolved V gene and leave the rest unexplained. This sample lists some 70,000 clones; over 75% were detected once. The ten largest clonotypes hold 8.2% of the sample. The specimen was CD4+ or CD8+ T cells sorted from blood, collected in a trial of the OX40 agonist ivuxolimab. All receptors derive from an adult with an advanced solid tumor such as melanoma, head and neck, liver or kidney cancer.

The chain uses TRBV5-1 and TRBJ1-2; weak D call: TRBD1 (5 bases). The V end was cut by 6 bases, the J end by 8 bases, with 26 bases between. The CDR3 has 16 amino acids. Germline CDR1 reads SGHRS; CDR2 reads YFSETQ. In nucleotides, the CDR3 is TGCGCCAGCATGGGGGGAAATTCCGGGACGGGTGTCGGCTACACCTTC. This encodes CASMGGNSGTGVGYTF.

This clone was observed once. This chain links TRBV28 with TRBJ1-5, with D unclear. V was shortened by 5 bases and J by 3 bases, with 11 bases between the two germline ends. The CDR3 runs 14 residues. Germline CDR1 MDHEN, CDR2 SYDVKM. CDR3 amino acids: CASSPWEVNQPQHF. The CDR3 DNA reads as TGTGCCAGCAGTCCTTGGGAGGTCAATCAGCCCCAGCATTTT.

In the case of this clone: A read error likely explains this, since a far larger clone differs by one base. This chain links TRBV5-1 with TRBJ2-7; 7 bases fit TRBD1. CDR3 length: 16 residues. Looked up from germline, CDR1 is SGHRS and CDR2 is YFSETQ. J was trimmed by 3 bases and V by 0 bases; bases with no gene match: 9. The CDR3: CASSLEPGGDGYEQYF. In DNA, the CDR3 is TGCGCCAGCAGCTTGGAACCAGGGGGTGATGGCTACGAGCAGTACTTC.

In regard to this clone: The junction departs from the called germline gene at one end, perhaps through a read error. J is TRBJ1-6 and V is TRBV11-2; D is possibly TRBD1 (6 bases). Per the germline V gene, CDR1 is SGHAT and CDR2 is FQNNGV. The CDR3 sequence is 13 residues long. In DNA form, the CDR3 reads TGTGCCAGCAGCTTAGATCGTTTCAGGGGCTGCGACTTT. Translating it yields CASSLDRFRGCDF. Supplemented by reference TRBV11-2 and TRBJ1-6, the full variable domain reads EAGVAQSPRYKIIEKRQSVAFWCNPISGHATLYWYQQILGQGPKLLIQFQNNGVVDDSQLPKDRFSAERLKGVDSTLKIQPAKLEDSAVYLCASSLDRFRGCDFGNGTRLTVT.

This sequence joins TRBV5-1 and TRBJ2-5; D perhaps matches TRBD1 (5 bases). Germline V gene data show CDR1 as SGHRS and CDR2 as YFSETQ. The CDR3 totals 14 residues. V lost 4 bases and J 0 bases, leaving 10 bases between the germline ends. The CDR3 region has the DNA TGCGCCAGCAGCCCAAGGACAAACCAAGAGACCCAGTACTTC. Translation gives CASSPRTNQETQYF.

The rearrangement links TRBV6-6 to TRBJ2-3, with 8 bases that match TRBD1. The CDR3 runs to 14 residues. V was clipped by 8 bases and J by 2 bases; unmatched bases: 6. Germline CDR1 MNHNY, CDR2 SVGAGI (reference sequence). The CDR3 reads CASGQGAFTDTQYF. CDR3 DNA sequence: TGTGCCAGCGGGCAGGGGGCTTTCACAGATACGCAGTATTTT.

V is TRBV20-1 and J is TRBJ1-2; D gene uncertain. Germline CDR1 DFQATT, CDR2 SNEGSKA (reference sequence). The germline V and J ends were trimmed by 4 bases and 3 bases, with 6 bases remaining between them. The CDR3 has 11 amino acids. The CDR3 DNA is TGCAGTGCTACGAAAGACTATGGCTACACCTTC. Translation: CSATKDYGYTF.

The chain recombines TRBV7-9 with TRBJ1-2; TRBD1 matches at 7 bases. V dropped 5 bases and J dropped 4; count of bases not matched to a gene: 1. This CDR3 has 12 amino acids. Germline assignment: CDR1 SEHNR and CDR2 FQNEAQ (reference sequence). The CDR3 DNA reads TGTGCCAGCAGCCCAGGGGGCTATGGCTACACCTTC. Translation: CASSPGGYGYTF.

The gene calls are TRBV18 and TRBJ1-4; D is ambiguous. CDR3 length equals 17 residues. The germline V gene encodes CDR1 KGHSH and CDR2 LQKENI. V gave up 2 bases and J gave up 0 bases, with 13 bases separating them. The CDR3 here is CASSPLRISATNEKLFF. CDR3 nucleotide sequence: TGTGCCAGCTCACCATTAAGAATTTCGGCAACTAATGAAAAACTGTTTTTT.

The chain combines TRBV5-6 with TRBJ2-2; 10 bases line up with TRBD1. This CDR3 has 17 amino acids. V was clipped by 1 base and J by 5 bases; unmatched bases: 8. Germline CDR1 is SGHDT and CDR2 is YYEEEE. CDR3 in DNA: TGTGCCAGCAGCTTGATCCCCGGGACAGGGGAGACCGGGGAGCTGTTTTTT. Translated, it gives CASSLIPGTGETGELFF.

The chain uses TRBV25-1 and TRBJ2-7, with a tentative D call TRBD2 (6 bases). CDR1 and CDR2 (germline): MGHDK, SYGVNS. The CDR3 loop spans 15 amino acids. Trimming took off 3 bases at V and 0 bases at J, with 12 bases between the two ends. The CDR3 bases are TGTGCCAGCAGTGACGGGGGTCCCGGCTCCTACGAGCAGTACTTC. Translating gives CASSDGGPGSYEQYF.

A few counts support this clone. CDR3 loop: CASSQDLPTGGSTNEKLFF. CDR3 DNA sequence: TGCGCCAGCAGCCAAGATCTCCCGACAGGGGGCTCGACTAATGAAAAACTGTTTTTT. The V gene is TRBV4-3, the J gene TRBJ1-4, with 10 bases matching TRBD1. The CDR3 loop spans 19 amino acids. J gave up 2 bases and V 0 bases, and 9 bases lay outside the gene matches. The germline V gene has CDR1 LGHNA and CDR2 YSLEER.

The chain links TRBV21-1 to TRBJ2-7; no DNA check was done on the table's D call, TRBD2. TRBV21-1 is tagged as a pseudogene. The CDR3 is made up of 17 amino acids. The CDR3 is CASNVDSGGLPFYEQYV. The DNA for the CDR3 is TGTGCCAGCAACGTTGATAGCGGGGGGCTCCCCTTCTACGAGCAGTACGTC.

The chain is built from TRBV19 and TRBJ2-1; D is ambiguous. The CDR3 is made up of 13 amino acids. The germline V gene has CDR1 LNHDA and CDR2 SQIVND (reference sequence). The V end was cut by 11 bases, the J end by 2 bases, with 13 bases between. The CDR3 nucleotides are TGTGCCTCCAGAGAGGTGGCCTACAATGAGCAGTTCTTC. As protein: CASREVAYNEQFF.

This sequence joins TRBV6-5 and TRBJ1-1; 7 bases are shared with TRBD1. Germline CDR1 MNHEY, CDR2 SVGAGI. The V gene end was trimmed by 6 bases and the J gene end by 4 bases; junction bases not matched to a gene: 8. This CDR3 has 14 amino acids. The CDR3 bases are TGTGCCAGCAGCCGACAGGGATCAGTCACTGAAGCTTTCTTT. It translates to CASSRQGSVTEAFF.

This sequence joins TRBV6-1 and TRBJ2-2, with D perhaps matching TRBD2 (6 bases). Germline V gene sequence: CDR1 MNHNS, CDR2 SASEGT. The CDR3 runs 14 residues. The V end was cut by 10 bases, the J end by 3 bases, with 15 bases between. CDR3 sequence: CATLRGDYTGELFF. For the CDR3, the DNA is TGTGCCACCCTTAGAGGGGACTACACCGGGGAGCTGTTTTTT.

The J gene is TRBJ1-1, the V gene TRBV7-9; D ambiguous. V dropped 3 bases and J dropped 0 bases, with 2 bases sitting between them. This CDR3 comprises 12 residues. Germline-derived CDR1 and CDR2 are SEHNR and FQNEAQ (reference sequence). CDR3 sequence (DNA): TGTGCCAGCAGCTTTGTGAACACTGAAGCTTTCTTT. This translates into CASSFVNTEAFF. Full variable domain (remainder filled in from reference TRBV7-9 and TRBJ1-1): DTGVSQNPRHKITKRGQNVTFRCDPISEHNRLYWYRQTLGQGPEFLTYFQNEAQLEKSRLLSDRFSAERPKGSFSTLEIQRTEQGDSAMYLCASSFVNTEAFFGQGTRLTVV.

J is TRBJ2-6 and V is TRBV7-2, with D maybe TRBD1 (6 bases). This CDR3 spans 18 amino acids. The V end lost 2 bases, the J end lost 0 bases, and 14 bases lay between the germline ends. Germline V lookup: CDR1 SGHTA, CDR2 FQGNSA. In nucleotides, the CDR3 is TGTGCCAGCAGCTTAAGTACAGGGTCAAGCTCTGGGGCCAACGTCCTGACTTTC. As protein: CASSLSTGSSSGANVLTF.

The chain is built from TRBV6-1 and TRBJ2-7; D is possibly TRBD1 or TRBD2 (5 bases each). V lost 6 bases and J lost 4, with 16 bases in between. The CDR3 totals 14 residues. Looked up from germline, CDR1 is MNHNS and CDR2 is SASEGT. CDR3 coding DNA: TGTGCCAGCAGCCGGGAAGTCGACAGATACGAGCAGTACGTC. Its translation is CASSREVDRYEQYV.

CDR3 sequence reads: CASSFVPRDRAGDTQYF. The DNA of the CDR3 is TGTGCCAGCAGTTTTGTGCCCCGGGACAGGGCAGGGGATACGCAGTATTTT. The chain combines TRBV28 with TRBJ2-3; 9 nucleotides match TRBD1. CDR1 and CDR2 (germline): MDHEN, SYDVKM. The junction had 13 bases not matched to a gene; V was cut back by 3 bases and J by 6 bases. CDR3 size: 17 residues.

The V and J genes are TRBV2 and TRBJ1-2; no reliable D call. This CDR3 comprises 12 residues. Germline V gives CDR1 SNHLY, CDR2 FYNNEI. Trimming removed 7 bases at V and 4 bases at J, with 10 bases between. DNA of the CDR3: TGTGCCAGCAATAGGCAGAGCTATGGCTACACCTTC. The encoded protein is CASNRQSYGYTF. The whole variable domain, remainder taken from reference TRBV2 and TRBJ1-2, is EPEVTQTPSHQVTQMGQEVILRCVPISNHLYFYWYRQILGQKVEFLVSFYNNEISEKSEIFDDQFSVERPDGSNFTLKIRSTKLEDSAMYFCASNRQSYGYTFGSGTRLTVV.

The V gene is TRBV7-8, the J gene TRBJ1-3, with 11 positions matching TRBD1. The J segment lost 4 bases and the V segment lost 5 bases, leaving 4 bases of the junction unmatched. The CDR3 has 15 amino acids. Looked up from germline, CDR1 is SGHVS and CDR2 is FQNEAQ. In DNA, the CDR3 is TGTGCCAGCAGCCCGGACAGGGGGCAAGGAAACACCATATATTTT. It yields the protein CASSPDRGQGNTIYF.

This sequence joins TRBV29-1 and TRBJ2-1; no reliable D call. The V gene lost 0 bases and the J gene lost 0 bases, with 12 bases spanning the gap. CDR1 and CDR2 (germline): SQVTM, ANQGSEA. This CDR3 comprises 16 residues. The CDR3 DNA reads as TGCAGCGTTGAAGATCCCGCAGAAAGCTCCTACAATGAGCAGTTCTTC. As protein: CSVEDPAESSYNEQFF.

The CDR3, as DNA: TGTGCCAGCAGCGGGGACTGGAGCCAAGAGACCCAGTACTTC. Translating it yields CASSGDWSQETQYF. The chain joins TRBV7-2 to TRBJ2-5; a possible D gene is TRBD2 (6 bases). V lost 5 bases to trimming and J lost 1 base, with 11 bases between them. The V gene's germline CDR1 is SGHTA and CDR2 FQGNSA. The CDR3 contains 14 residues. The whole variable domain, filled in from reference TRBV7-2 and TRBJ2-5, reads GAGVSQSPSNKVTEKGKDVELRCDPISGHTALYWYRQSLGQGLEFLIYFQGNSAPDKSGLPSDRFSAERTGGSVSTLTIQRTQQEDSAVYLCASSGDWSQETQYFGPGTRLLVL.

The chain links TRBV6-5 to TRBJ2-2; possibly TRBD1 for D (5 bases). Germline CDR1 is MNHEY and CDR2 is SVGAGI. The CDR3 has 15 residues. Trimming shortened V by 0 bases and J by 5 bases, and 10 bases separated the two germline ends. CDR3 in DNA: TGTGCCAGCAGTTACTCTTGGGGCGTAACCGGGGAGCTGTTTTTT. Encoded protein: CASSYSWGVTGELFF.